The 18 T cell receptor beta chains in this list originate from one sample, sequenced in a study of T-cell memory formation after mild COVID-19. A single record per CDR3 protein comes from TCRdb applying MiXCR to the 5' RACE reads. Of about 100,000 distinct CDR3 sequences listed, roughly 11% are singletons. Sequencing was done on a sample of PBMCs or a T cell subset sorted from them (not recorded which). These TCRs come from a man younger than 35 who had mild COVID-19 (a few samples of this study predate the infection). Cell type and time point are not known.

This clonotype turned up a few times. The chain uses TRBV6-6 and TRBJ1-4; perhaps TRBD1 as D (6 bases). V was pared by 6 bases and J by 2 bases, with 13 bases between. The CDR3 sequence is 15 residues long. The V gene's germline CDR1 is MNHNY and CDR2 SVGAGI (reference sequence). The chain's CDR3 is CASRGGGATNEKLFF. In DNA, the CDR3 is TGTGCCAGCAGAGGTGGGGGGGCTACTAATGAAAAACTGTTTTTT.

This chain links TRBV27 with TRBJ1-5; the D gene is possibly TRBD1 (6 bases). Germline-derived CDR1 and CDR2 are MNHEY and SMNVEV (reference sequence). The V and J ends lost 1 base and 7 bases respectively, with 11 bases between them. CDR3 size: 14 residues. Here the CDR3 DNA reads TGTGCCAGCAGTTTATGGGGGGCCGGGCAGCCCCAGCATTTT. It is translated as CASSLWGAGQPQHF.

This clonotype was detected a few times. The chain carries TRBV29-1 and TRBJ2-3, with TRBD2 identical over 8 bases. The CDR3 runs to 13 residues. Germline V CDR1 and CDR2: SQVTM, ANQGSEA. J was trimmed by 5 bases and V by 6 bases; bases with no gene match: 7. The CDR3 region has the DNA TGCAGCGTCCCCGGGGGGGCTGAAGATACGCAGTATTTT. Translation gives CSVPGGAEDTQYF.

This clonotype was picked up a small number of times. An end of the junction differs from the germline gene, which may be a read error. This chain connects TRBV20-1 to TRBJ1-6; the match to TRBD1 covers 7 bases. Germline CDR1 is DFQATT and CDR2 is SNEGSKA (reference sequence). The CDR3 has 11 amino acids. The CDR3 loop reads CSASFGTAFPF. As DNA, the CDR3 is TGCAGTGCTAGCTTCGGGACAGCTTTCCCCTTT.

The rearrangement joins TRBV20-1 to TRBJ2-3; 11 bases are shared with TRBD2. V lost 3 bases, J lost 2 bases, and 4 bases stayed unmatched. Germline V CDR1 and CDR2: DFQATT, SNEGSKA (reference sequence). CDR3 length equals 15 residues. In DNA, the CDR3 is TGCAGTGCTAGGGGACTAGCGGTAGACACAGATACGCAGTATTTT. Its translation is CSARGLAVDTDTQYF.

The rearrangement joins TRBV18 to TRBJ2-7; D gene ambiguous. The V end lost 3 bases, the J end lost 6 bases, and 9 bases lay between the germline ends. Germline loops: CDR1 KGHSH, CDR2 LQKENI. The CDR3 totals 12 residues. The CDR3: CASSPSPLEQYF. The CDR3 region has the DNA TGTGCCAGCTCACCCAGTCCGCTCGAGCAGTACTTC. The whole variable domain, filled in from reference TRBV18 and TRBJ2-7, reads NAGVMQNPRHLVRRRGQEARLRCSPMKGHSHVYWYRQLPEEGLKFMVYLQKENIIDESGMPKERFSAEFPKEGPSILRIQQVVRGDSAAYFCASSPSPLEQYFGPGTRLTVT.

This clonotype occurred many times. The rearrangement uses TRBV7-3 and TRBJ2-5; no clear D. V shed 5 bases and J shed 4 bases, with 20 bases lying between them. The germline CDR1 and CDR2 sequences are SGHTA and FQGTGA. This CDR3 is 16 amino acids long. For the CDR3, the DNA is TGTGCCAGCAGCCGAATTAACGGTCAGGATGGAGAGACCCAGTACTTC. Translation gives CASSRINGQDGETQYF.

The chain links TRBV7-2 to TRBJ2-2; D could derive from TRBD1 or TRBD2 (6 bases each). Germline CDR1 reads SGHTA; CDR2 reads FQGNSA. The CDR3 consists of 13 residues. The V and J ends lost 7 bases and 3 bases respectively, with 9 bases between them. The CDR3 is CASKGEDTGELFF. CDR3 DNA sequence: TGTGCCAGCAAGGGGGAGGACACCGGGGAGCTGTTTTTT.

The chain recombines TRBV21-1 with TRBJ2-7. TRBV21-1 is marked as a pseudogene. This CDR3 comprises 14 residues. The chain's CDR3 is CASSVTTHSYEQYV. CDR3 bases: TGTGCCAGCAGCGTCACAACACACTCCTACGAGCAGTACGTC.

V is TRBV7-9 and J is TRBJ2-3; 7 bases map to TRBD1. With 5 bases clipped from V and 3 bases from J, the junction kept 2 bases outside the gene matches. CDR1 is SEHNR, CDR2 FQNEAQ, per germline (reference sequence). The CDR3 is 13 residues long. Here the CDR3 reads CASSRTGTDTQYF. CDR3 coding DNA: TGTGCCAGCAGCCGGACAGGAACAGATACGCAGTATTTT. The full variable domain, rest sourced from reference TRBV7-9 and TRBJ2-3, is DTGVSQNPRHKITKRGQNVTFRCDPISEHNRLYWYRQTLGQGPEFLTYFQNEAQLEKSRLLSDRFSAERPKGSFSTLEIQRTEQGDSAMYLCASSRTGTDTQYFGPGTRLTVL.

The table lists this clonotype with a few counts. This chain connects TRBV7-9 to TRBJ2-7; no firm D call. The V end lost 0 bases, the J end lost 1 base, and 10 bases lay between the germline ends. The CDR3 spans 15 residues. The V gene's germline CDR1 is SEHNR and CDR2 FQNEAQ (reference sequence). The CDR3 DNA reads as TGTGCCAGCAGCTTAGCGAAGGGCAGATCCTACGAGCAGTACTTC. This encodes CASSLAKGRSYEQYF.

V and J are TRBV4-3 and TRBJ2-1, with TRBD2 identical over 9 bases. J lost 6 bases, V lost 0 bases, and 3 bases had no gene match. This CDR3 spans 15 amino acids. Germline V gives CDR1 LGHNA, CDR2 YSLEER. The CDR3, as DNA: TGCGCCAGCAGCCAAGACGCGGGGGGGCTCAATGAGCAGTTCTTC. Protein sequence: CASSQDAGGLNEQFF.

CDR3 sequence reads: CASSLLTGGFLGETQYF. The CDR3 bases are TGTGCCAGCAGCCTCCTGACTGGGGGCTTTCTAGGAGAGACCCAGTACTTC. The V and J genes are TRBV7-9 and TRBJ2-5; possibly TRBD1 for D (6 bases). V was pared by 5 bases and J by 4 bases, with 23 bases between. The germline V gene has CDR1 SEHNR and CDR2 FQNEAQ (reference sequence). This CDR3 has 17 amino acids.

In this sample, this clonotype turned up a few times. This chain joins TRBV7-2 and TRBJ2-7, with 8 bases fitting TRBD1. After removal of 5 bases from V and 3 bases from J, the junction contained 6 bases not matched to a gene. The germline CDR1 and CDR2 sequences are SGHTA and FQGNSA. The CDR3 contains 14 residues. In DNA, the CDR3 is TGTGCCAGCAGCATCGACAGGGGAAACTACGAGCAGTACTTC. It codes for CASSIDRGNYEQYF. The variable domain in full, with the rest retrieved from reference TRBV7-2 and TRBJ2-7, is GAGVSQSPSNKVTEKGKDVELRCDPISGHTALYWYRQSLGQGLEFLIYFQGNSAPDKSGLPSDRFSAERTGGSVSTLTIQRTQQEDSAVYLCASSIDRGNYEQYFGPGTRLTVT.

This clonotype occurred a few times. The chain joins TRBV6-2 or TRBV6-3 to TRBJ2-2, with D unclear. V was trimmed by 6 bases and J by 2 bases, leaving 19 bases between them. The CDR3 runs 17 residues. Germline V lookup: CDR1 MNHEY, CDR2 SVGEGT. The CDR3 DNA reads TGTGCCAGCAGCACCATGCCCTCGACAAGAAACACCGGGGAGCTGTTTTTT. Translating gives CASSTMPSTRNTGELFF.

The rearrangement uses TRBV11-1 and TRBJ2-2; 8 bases are shared with TRBD2. Losses at the gene ends were 0 bases for V and 7 bases for J; bases not matched to a gene: 7. This CDR3 has 16 amino acids. In germline, CDR1 is SGHAT, CDR2 FQDESV (reference sequence). As DNA, the CDR3 is TGTGCCAGCAGCTTAGCGCCGGGGGGGCAGCACGGGGAGCTGTTTTTT. It translates to CASSLAPGGQHGELFF.

There are a few counts of this clonotype. The chain joins TRBV23-1 to TRBJ2-7; D is unresolved. TRBV23-1 is an ORF, with its function uncertain. V dropped 0 bases and J dropped 5 bases, with 14 bases sitting between them. This CDR3 spans 15 amino acids. As DNA, the CDR3 is TGCGCCAGCAGTCAATCGTTCGGGCTCGTCCACGAGCAGTACGTC. It codes for CASSQSFGLVHEQYV.

The rearrangement links TRBV10-3 to TRBJ2-7; tentative D call: TRBD2 (5 bases). Germline V lookup: CDR1 ENHRY, CDR2 SYGVKD. CDR3 size: 13 residues. Trimming removed 8 bases at V and 2 bases at J, with 13 bases between. The CDR3 here is CAISAGLAYEQYV. CDR3 nucleotides: TGTGCCATCTCGGCGGGCCTAGCCTACGAGCAGTACGTC.